A selection of T cell receptor beta chains follows, all from one sample in a study of technical replicates of blood from four donors. Using immunoSEQ multiplex PCR, the repertoire was profiled, and TCRdb retains in-frame clones only, with some absent. The sample has under 75,000 clones; over 90% are singletons. The sequenced material came from PBMCs. The receptors were gathered from a human donor in good health. Some clones in this sample may be carry-over from other donors' samples. Both conserved end residues are part of each CDR3. The D gene is left open where the match is weak. Where a row states a size, it is once, few, many or the class of an expanded clone; other rows omit it.

size,J,V,D,DNA,CDR3
-,TRBJ2-5,TRBV5-1,-,TGCGCCAGCAGCTTGACGGGGTATAGTGAGGAGACCCAGTACTTC,CASSLTGYSEETQYF
-,TRBJ2-5,TRBV18,TRBD2,TGTGCCAGCTCACCTAGCGGGGCCCAAGGGACCCAGTACTTC,CASSPSGAQGTQYF
-,TRBJ2-2,TRBV6-1,TRBD2,TGTGCCAGCAGCGTAGCGGGAGAGGCCGGGGAGCTGTTTTTT,CASSVAGEAGELFF
-,TRBJ2-7,TRBV4-2,TRBD2,TGTGCCAGCAGCCAAGGGGATAGGGCTAGCGGGAGAAGGTCCTACGAGCAGTACTTC,CASSQGDRASGRRSYEQYF
-,TRBJ2-7,TRBV9,TRBD1,TGTGCCAGCAGCGTCGGGACAGGTATTGGGGAGCAGTACTTC,CASSVGTGIGEQYF
-,TRBJ1-6,TRBV30,TRBD1,TGTGCCGCCACAGGGGCTTATAATTCACCCCTCCACTTT,CAATGAYNSPLHF
-,TRBJ1-1,TRBV6-4,-,TGTGCCAGCAGAGGGACATACTTGAACACTGAAGCTTTCTTT,CASRGTYLNTEAFF
-,TRBJ1-1,TRBV6-6,TRBD1,TGTGCCAGCAGTTACTCACCGGGACAGGGGTCAGCTTTCTTT,CASSYSPGQGSAFF
-,TRBJ2-4,TRBV7-2,-,TGTGCCAGCAGCCCGGTCCCGGGGGCCAAAAACATTCAGTACTTC,CASSPVPGAKNIQYF
-,TRBJ2-1,TRBV5-1,TRBD2,TGCGCCAGCAGCAGGGCGGGACTAGCGGGGGCCAATGAGCAGTTCTTC,CASSRAGLAGANEQFF
-,TRBJ2-7,TRBV4-2,-,TGTGCCAGCAGCCAAGATATGTCCTCCTACGAGCAGTACTTC,CASSQDMSSYEQYF
-,TRBJ2-7,TRBV5-1,-,TGCGCCAGCAGCTTGGATCAGGGTAAATACGAGCAGTACTTC,CASSLDQGKYEQYF
-,TRBJ2-1,TRBV7-9,-,TGTGCCAGCAGCCCTTCAAGTGGCGGTGAGCAGTTCTTC,CASSPSSGGEQFF
once,TRBJ2-5,TRBV7-2,TRBD1,TGTGCCAGCAGCTTAGTTGGGACAGGGGTAGAGACCCAGTACTTC,CASSLVGTGVETQYF
-,TRBJ1-1,TRBV13,-,TGTGCCAGCAGCTTAGCCAGCCGGGGATCGTCTTACACTGAAGCTTTCTTT,CASSLASRGSSYTEAFF
-,TRBJ2-1,TRBV13,TRBD2,TGTGCCAGCAGCCCAAGGGCGGGCGGGGGGGCTTTGCAGTTCTTC,CASSPRAGGGALQFF
-,TRBJ2-3,TRBV5-4,TRBD2,TGTGCCAGCAGCAGATGGGCGGGGGATGATACGCAGTATTTT,CASSRWAGDDTQYF
-,TRBJ1-2,TRBV30,-,TGTGCCTGGAGTTCTGGATCGGGTGGCTACACCTTC,CAWSSGSGGYTF
-,TRBJ2-3,TRBV6-4,-,TGTGCCAGTAGCGTGGCTAGCACAGATACGCAGTATTTT,CASSVASTDTQYF
-,TRBJ1-1,TRBV4-3,-,TGCGCCAGCGCAGGGGTCGGGAACACTGAAGCTTTCTTT,CASAGVGNTEAFF
-,TRBJ1-6,TRBV5-6,-,TGTGCCAGCAGCTTGCGGTTTAATTCACCCCTCCACTTT,CASSLRFNSPLHF
-,TRBJ2-1,TRBV5-1,TRBD1,TGCGCCAGCAGCTTGGGAGACAGGGTCAATGAGCAGTTCTTC,CASSLGDRVNEQFF
-,TRBJ2-1,TRBV20-1,-,TGCAGTGCTCGGACTAACATTGAGCAGTTCTTC,CSARTNIEQFF
-,TRBJ2-7,TRBV10-3,-,TGTGCCATCAGTGACCTTAGCGGAAAATACGAGCAGTACTTC,CAISDLSGKYEQYF
-,TRBJ1-4,TRBV10-3,-,TGTGCCATCAGTGAGAGCGGGACAACTAATGAAAAACTGTTTTTT,CAISESGTTNEKLFF